A selection of T cell receptor beta chains follows, all from one sample in a study of memory CD4+ T cells and cytomegalovirus serostatus. Produced via immunoSEQ multiplex PCR; TCRdb's table is partial and in-frame only. This sample has 45,000 to 70,000 clones; more than 65% occur once, and the top ten carry about 0.5%. Source material: memory CD4+ T cells from blood. These receptors came from an adult in good health and CMV-seronegative. Some clones in this sample may be carry-over from other donors' samples. Each CDR3 is given with its conserved first and last residue. A D gene is named only where the DNA matches it firmly. Clone size, where shown, is once, few, many, or a class for clones that have expanded.

length	V	J	size	D	DNA	CDR3
16	TRBV9	TRBJ2-1	.	.	TGTGCCAGCAGCGTAGGGGGGCAGGATAATTACAATGAGCAGTTCTTC	CASSVGGQDNYNEQFF
17	TRBV28	TRBJ2-1	.	TRBD1	TGTGCCAGCAGCCCCTGGACAGGCAAAAGCTCCTACAATGAGCAGTTCTTC	CASSPWTGKSSYNEQFF
12	TRBV9	TRBJ2-2	.	.	TGTGCCAGCAGCGTCCCCCAGGGGGAGCTGTTTTTT	CASSVPQGELFF
12	TRBV18	TRBJ1-1	.	.	TGTGCCAGCTCACCCTCTCACACTGAAGCTTTCTTT	CASSPSHTEAFF
14	TRBV18	TRBJ1-1	.	.	TGTGCCAGCTCATCAGCGTTAATGAACACTGAAGCTTTCTTT	CASSSALMNTEAFF
12	TRBV6-5	TRBJ1-1	.	.	TGTGCCAGCGGTAAAGGCTACACTGAAGCTTTCTTT	CASGKGYTEAFF
11	TRBV28	TRBJ2-5	.	.	TGTGCCAGCAGTTTAAAAGGGGGCCAGTACTTC	CASSLKGGQYF
15	TRBV15	TRBJ2-1	.	TRBD2	TGTGCCACCAGTCAAAGCGGGAGGCGGGCCAATGAGCAGTTCTTC	CATSQSGRRANEQFF
17	TRBV18	TRBJ2-7	.	.	TGTGCCAGCTCACCCGAAGTCGGCAGAGACGATGGCGGCGAGCAGTACTTC	CASSPEVGRDDGGEQYF
13	TRBV5-6	TRBJ2-3	.	.	TGTGCCAGCGCCCTTGACAGCACAGATACGCAGTATTTT	CASALDSTDTQYF
14	TRBV5-5	TRBJ2-1	.	TRBD2	TGTGCCAGCAGAATATCGGGACTAGATCGTGAGCAGTTCTTC	CASRISGLDREQFF
13	TRBV9	TRBJ2-1	.	TRBD2	TGTGCCAGCAGCCTTCGCCGGGGGGGTGAGCAGTTCTTC	CASSLRRGGEQFF
14	TRBV19	TRBJ1-2	.	TRBD1	TGTGCCAGTAGTATGACAGGGTATAGCTATGGCTACACCTTC	CASSMTGYSYGYTF
16	TRBV11-2	TRBJ2-7	.	.	TGTGCCAGCAGCTTAAGATTGGGCGGGCCAACCTACGAGCAGTACTTC	CASSLRLGGPTYEQYF
13	TRBV4-2	TRBJ2-7	few	.	TGTGCCAGCAGCTTCGGCCACCGGGACGAGCAGTACTTC	CASSFGHRDEQYF
16	TRBV4-2	TRBJ2-5	.	.	TGTGCCAGCAGCACCGCCGAGGGGCGAGGTGCAGAGACCCAGTACTTC	CASSTAEGRGAETQYF
14	TRBV7-3	TRBJ1-1	.	.	TGTGCCAGCAGCTTAACAGGGAGGAACACTGAAGCTTTCTTT	CASSLTGRNTEAFF
16	TRBV5-4	TRBJ1-5	.	.	TGTGCCAGCAGCTTGGCTACAGGGCCATCTAATCAGCCCCAGCATTTT	CASSLATGPSNQPQHF
17	TRBV30	TRBJ2-1	once	TRBD1	TGTGCCTGGCGCGCGGACGGGACAGGGAGACCCAACAATGAGCAGTTCTTC	CAWRADGTGRPNNEQFF
13	TRBV28	TRBJ2-7	once	.	TGTGCCACCCAAAGGAGTGGATATTACGAGCAGTACTTC	CATQRSGYYEQYF
13	TRBV5-1	TRBJ2-1	.	.	TGCGCCAGCAGCTTGACCCTGAGAAATGAGCAGTTCTTC	CASSLTLRNEQFF
14	TRBV9	TRBJ1-1	.	TRBD1	TGTGCCAGCAGCCCCCAAGGGGGCAGCACTGAAGCTTTCTTT	CASSPQGGSTEAFF
14	TRBV7-2	TRBJ2-7	.	TRBD2	TGTGCCAGCAGCTTGAGCGGGATCTCCTACGAGCAGTACTTC	CASSLSGISYEQYF
15	TRBV19	TRBJ1-5	.	TRBD1	TGTGCCAGTAGTATCGAGGGGGCCGGCAATCAGCCCCAGCATTTT	CASSIEGAGNQPQHF
13	TRBV28	TRBJ1-2	.	.	TGTGCCAGCAGTAAGGAGCTCCAGCAAGGCTACACCTTC	CASSKELQQGYTF
17	TRBV2	TRBJ2-5	.	.	TGTGCCAGCAGTGGGGTCGGGGTAGCCGGGTACCAAGAGACCCAGTACTTC	CASSGVGVAGYQETQYF
14	TRBV29-1	TRBJ2-1	.	.	TGCAGCGTTGATAACGGAGGGGTTTGGAATGAGCAGTTCTTC	CSVDNGGVWNEQFF
16	TRBV15	TRBJ2-5	.	.	TGTGCCACCAGCAGAGACCTGGAAAGCGGGTGGAAGACCCAGTACTTC	CATSRDLESGWKTQYF
16	TRBV2	TRBJ1-4	.	TRBD1	TGTGCCAGCATTAACAGGGGGGGTCGAACTAATGAAAAACTGTTTTTT	CASINRGGRTNEKLFF
13	TRBV18	TRBJ1-2	.	.	TGTGCCAGCTCACCGAGACAACTCTATGGCTACACCTTC	CASSPRQLYGYTF
17	TRBV5-8	TRBJ2-1	.	.	TGTGCCAGCAGCACGCACAGGGATCTCAGGATTTACAATGAGCAGTTCTTC	CASSTHRDLRIYNEQFF
15	TRBV7-7	TRBJ2-5	.	TRBD1	TGTGCTAGCACCCGATTAGGACAGGGACGGGAGACCCAGTACTTC	CASTRLGQGRETQYF
12	TRBV10-3	TRBJ1-5	.	.	TGTGCCATCAGCACTGGAAGTCAGCCCCAGCATTTT	CAISTGSQPQHF
13	TRBV7-2	TRBJ2-7	.	.	TGTGCCAGCAGCTTAGCGGGAGTGAGTGAGCAGTACTTC	CASSLAGVSEQYF
15	TRBV19	TRBJ1-5	.	.	TGTGCAAGTAGGAGTTTATTAGGGGGCAATCAGCCCCAGCATTTT	CASRSLLGGNQPQHF
14	TRBV5-4	TRBJ2-1	.	TRBD2	TGTGCCAGCAGCCCTACGACTAGCACCAATGAGCAGTTCTTC	CASSPTTSTNEQFF
12	TRBV2	TRBJ2-5	.	.	TGTGCCAGCAAGGGGGGCCAAGAGACCCAGTACTTC	CASKGGQETQYF
14	TRBV7-7	TRBJ2-5	once	.	TGTGCTAGCAGCTCTGGGAGGCGGGCGGAGACCCAGTACTTC	CASSSGRRAETQYF